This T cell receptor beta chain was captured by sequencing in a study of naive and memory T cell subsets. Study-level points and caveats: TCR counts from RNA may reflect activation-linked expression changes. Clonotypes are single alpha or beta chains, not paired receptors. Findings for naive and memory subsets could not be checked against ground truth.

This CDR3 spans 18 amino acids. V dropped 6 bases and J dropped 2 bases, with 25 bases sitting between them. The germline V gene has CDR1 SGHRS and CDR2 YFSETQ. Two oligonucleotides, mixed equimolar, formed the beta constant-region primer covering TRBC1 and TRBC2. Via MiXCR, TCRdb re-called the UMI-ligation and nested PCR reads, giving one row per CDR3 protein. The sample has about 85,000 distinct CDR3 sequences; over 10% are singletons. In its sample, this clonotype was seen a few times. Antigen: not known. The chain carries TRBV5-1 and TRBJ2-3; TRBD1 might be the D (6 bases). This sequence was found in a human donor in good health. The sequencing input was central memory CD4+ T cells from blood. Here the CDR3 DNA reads TGCGCCAGCACAGGGGCCCAAGCTGTACTGGAGGACACAGATACGCAGTATTTT. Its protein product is CASTGAQAVLEDTDTQYF.